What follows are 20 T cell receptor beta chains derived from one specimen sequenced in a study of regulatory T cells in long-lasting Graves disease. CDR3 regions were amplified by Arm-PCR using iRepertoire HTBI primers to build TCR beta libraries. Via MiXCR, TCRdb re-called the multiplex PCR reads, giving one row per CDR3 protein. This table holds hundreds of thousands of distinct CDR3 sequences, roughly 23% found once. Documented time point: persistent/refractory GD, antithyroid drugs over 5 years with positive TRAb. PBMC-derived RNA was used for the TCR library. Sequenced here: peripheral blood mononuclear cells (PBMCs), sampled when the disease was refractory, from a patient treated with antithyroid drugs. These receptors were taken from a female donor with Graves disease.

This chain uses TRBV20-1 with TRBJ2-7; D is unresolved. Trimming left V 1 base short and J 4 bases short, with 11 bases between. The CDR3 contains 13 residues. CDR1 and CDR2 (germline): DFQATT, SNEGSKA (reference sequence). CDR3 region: CSARGPTGYEQYF. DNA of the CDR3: TGCAGTGCTAGAGGGCCGACGGGTTACGAGCAGTACTTC.

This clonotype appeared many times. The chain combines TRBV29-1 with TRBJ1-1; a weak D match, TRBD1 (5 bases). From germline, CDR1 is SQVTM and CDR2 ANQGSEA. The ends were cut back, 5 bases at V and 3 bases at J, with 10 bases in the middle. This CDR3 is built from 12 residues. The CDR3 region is CSVLLGDTEAFF. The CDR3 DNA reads TGCAGCGTTTTGTTAGGGGACACTGAAGCTTTCTTT.

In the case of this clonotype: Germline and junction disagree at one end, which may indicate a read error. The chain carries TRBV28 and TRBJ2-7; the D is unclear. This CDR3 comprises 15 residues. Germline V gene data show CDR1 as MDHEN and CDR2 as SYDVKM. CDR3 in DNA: TGTGCCATCAGTGAGTCGGGCAGCCATCCTTACGAGCAGTACTTC. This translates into CAISESGSHPYEQYF.

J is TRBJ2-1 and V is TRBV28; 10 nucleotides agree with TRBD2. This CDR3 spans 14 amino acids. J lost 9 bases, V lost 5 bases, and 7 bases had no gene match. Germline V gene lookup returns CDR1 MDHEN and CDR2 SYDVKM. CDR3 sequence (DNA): TGTGCCAGCAGTATGGGGACTAGCGATAGTGAGCAGTTCTTC. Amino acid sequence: CASSMGTSDSEQFF.

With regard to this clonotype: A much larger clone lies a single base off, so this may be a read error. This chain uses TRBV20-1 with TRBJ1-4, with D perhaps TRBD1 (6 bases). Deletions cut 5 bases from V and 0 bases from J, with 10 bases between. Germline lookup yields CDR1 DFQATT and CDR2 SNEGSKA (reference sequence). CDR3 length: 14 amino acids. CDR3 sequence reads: CSAWGAATNEKLFF. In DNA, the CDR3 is TGCAGTGCTTGGGGGGCAGCAACTAATGAAAAACTGTTTTTT.

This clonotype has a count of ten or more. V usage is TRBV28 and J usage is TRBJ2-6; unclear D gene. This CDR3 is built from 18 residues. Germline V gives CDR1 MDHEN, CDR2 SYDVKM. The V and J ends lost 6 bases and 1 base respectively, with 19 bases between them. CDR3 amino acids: CASRPRFLPNSGANVLTF. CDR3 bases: TGTGCCAGCAGGCCCCGGTTTCTACCCAATTCTGGGGCCAACGTCCTGACTTTC.

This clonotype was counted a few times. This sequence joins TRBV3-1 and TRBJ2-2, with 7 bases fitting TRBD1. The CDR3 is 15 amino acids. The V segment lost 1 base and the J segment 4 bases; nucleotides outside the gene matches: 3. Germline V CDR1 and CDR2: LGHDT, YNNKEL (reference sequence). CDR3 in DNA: TGTGCCAGCAGCCAAGTTCCAGGGGGCACCGGGGAGCTGTTTTTT. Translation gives CASSQVPGGTGELFF.

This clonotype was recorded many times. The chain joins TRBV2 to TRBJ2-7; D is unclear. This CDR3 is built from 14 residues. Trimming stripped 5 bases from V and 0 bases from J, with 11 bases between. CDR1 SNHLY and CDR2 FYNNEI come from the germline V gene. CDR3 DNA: TGTGCCAGCAGTAACCCGGGCAACTCCTACGAGCAGTACTTC. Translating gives CASSNPGNSYEQYF.

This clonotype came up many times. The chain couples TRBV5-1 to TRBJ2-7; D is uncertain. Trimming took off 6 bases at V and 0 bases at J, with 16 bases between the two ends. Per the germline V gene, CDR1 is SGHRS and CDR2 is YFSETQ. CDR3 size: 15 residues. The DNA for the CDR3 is TGCGCCAGCACCACCGAAGGATCTAACTCCTACGAGCAGTACTTC. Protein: CASTTEGSNSYEQYF.

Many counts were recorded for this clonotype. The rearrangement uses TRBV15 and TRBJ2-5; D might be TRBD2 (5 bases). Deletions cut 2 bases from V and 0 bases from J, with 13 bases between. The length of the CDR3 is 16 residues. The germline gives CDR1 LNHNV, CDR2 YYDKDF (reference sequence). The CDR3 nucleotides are TGTGCCACCAGCAGATCTTGGACTCTAAACCAAGAGACCCAGTACTTC. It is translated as CATSRSWTLNQETQYF.

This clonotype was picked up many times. The DNA for the CDR3 is TGTGCCAGCAGAGTCGGGGACAGGGGTACCGGGGAGCTGTTTTTT. Translated: CASRVGDRGTGELFF. The J gene is TRBJ2-2, the V gene TRBV28, with 10 bases lining up with TRBD1. The germline V gene encodes CDR1 MDHEN and CDR2 SYDVKM. This CDR3 is built from 15 residues. J was trimmed by 5 bases and V by 6 bases; bases with no gene match: 6. The complete variable domain, with remaining parts taken from reference TRBV28 and TRBJ2-2, reads DVKVTQSSRYLVKRTGEKVFLECVQDMDHENMFWYRQDPGLGLRLIYFSYDVKMKEKGDIPEGYSVSREKKERFSLILESASTNQTSMYLCASRVGDRGTGELFFGEGSRLTVL.

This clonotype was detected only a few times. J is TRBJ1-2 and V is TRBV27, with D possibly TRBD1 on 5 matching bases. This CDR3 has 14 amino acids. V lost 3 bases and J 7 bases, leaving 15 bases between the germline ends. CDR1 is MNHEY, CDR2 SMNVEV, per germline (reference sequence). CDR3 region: CASSFLTGGPGYTF. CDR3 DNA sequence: TGTGCCAGCAGTTTCCTTACAGGTGGGCCTGGCTACACCTTC.

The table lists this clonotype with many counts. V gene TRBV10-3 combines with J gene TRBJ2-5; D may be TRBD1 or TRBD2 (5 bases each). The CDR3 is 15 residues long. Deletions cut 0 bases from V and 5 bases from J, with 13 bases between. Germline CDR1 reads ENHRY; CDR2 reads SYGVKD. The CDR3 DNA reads TGTGCCATCAGTGAGTCGACGAGGGGATTCGAGACCCAGTACTTC. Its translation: CAISESTRGFETQYF.

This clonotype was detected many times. The CDR3 bases are TGTGCCAGCAGCCCTTACAGGGGGCGAGTTTCCTACGAGCAGTACTTC. Its translation: CASSPYRGRVSYEQYF. V gene TRBV2 combines with J gene TRBJ2-7, with 9 positions matching TRBD1. V was pared by 6 bases and J by 1 base, with 10 bases of the junction left unmatched. The CDR3 is 16 residues long. Germline assignment: CDR1 SNHLY and CDR2 FYNNEI.

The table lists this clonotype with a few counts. CDR3 bases: TGTGCCAGCAGCCCTCAGGGGTGGTCCTACGAGCAGTACTTC. Translating gives CASSPQGWSYEQYF. The chain combines TRBV7-6 with TRBJ2-7, with TRBD1 as a possible D gene (6 bases). Germline V gene sequence: CDR1 SGHVS, CDR2 FNYEAQ. Trimming left V 5 bases short and J 1 base short, with 12 bases between. CDR3 length equals 14 residues. The whole variable domain, remainder taken from reference TRBV7-6 and TRBJ2-7, is GAGVSQSPRYKVTKRGQDVALRCDPISGHVSLYWYRQALGQGPEFLTYFNYEAQQDKSGLPNDRFSAERPEGSISTLTIQRTEQRDSAMYRCASSPQGWSYEQYFGPGTRLTVT.

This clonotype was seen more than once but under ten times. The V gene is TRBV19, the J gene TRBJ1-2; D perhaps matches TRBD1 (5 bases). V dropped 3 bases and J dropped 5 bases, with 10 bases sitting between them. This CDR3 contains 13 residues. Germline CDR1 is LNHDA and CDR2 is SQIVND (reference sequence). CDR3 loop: CASSMGDPYGYTF. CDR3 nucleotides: TGTGCCAGTAGTATGGGGGACCCATATGGCTACACCTTC. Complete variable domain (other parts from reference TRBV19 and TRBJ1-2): DGGITQSPKYLFRKEGQNVTLSCEQNLNHDAMYWYRQDPGQGLRLIYYSQIVNDFQKGDIAEGYSVSREKKESFPLTVTSAQKNPTAFYLCASSMGDPYGYTFGSGTRLTVV.

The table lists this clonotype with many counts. CDR3 loop: CASRQGGESQPQHF. CDR3 DNA sequence: TGTGCCAGTCGGCAGGGGGGTGAATCCCAGCCCCAGCATTTT. The V gene is TRBV28, the J gene TRBJ1-5; 7 bases match TRBD1. The junction had 12 bases not matched to a gene; V was cut back by 9 bases and J by 7 bases. The CDR3 is made up of 14 amino acids. Germline CDR1 reads MDHEN; CDR2 reads SYDVKM.

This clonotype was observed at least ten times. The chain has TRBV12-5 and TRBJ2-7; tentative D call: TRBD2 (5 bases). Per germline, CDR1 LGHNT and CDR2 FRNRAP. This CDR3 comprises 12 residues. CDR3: CASGRGSYEQYF. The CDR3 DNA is TGTGCCAGCGGCCGGGGTTCCTACGAGCAGTACTTC.

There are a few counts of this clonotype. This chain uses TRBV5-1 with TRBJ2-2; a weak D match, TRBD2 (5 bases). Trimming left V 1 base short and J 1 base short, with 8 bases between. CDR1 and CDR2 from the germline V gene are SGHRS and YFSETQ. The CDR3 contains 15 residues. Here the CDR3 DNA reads TGCGCCAGCAGCTTGACCGGGGAGAACACCGGGGAGCTGTTTTTT. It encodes CASSLTGENTGELFF.

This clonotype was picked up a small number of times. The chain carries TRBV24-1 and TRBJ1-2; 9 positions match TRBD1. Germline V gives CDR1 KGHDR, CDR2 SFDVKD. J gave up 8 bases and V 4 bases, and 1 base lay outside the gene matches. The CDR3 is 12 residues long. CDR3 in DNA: TGTGCCACCAGTGAGACAGGGGGAGGCTACACCTTC. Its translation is CATSETGGGYTF.